The T cell receptor (beta chain) described here comes from a study of T cells in localized non-small cell lung cancer. The study's findings and limits: Sequencing covered just one tumor region, so heterogeneity cannot be ruled out. Longer overall survival was seen with higher T cell density measured in blood. For the top 100 tumor clones, a median about 50 also appeared in adjacent lung. Uninvolved adjacent lung had more T cell clonality than any other tissue, topping tumor.

As for this clone: Its antigen is not identified.

Profiled with immunoSEQ multiplex PCR; TCRdb holds only in-frame clones, not every one. The sample yields fewer than 30,000 clones, 90% seen once. Germline CDR1 reads SGHNT; CDR2 reads YYREEE (reference sequence). Trimming shortened V by 4 bases and J by 3 bases, and 12 bases separated the two germline ends. The CDR3 is made up of 14 amino acids. The source material was peripheral blood, sampled before any cancer treatment. This sequence was found in a woman aged 35-75 years with stage I lung adenocarcinoma. The chain links TRBV5-4 to TRBJ2-3; D gene ambiguous. The CDR3 reads CASSPDQLTDTQYF. The CDR3 DNA sequence: TGTGCCAGCAGCCCGGACCAGCTGACAGATACGCAGTATTTT.